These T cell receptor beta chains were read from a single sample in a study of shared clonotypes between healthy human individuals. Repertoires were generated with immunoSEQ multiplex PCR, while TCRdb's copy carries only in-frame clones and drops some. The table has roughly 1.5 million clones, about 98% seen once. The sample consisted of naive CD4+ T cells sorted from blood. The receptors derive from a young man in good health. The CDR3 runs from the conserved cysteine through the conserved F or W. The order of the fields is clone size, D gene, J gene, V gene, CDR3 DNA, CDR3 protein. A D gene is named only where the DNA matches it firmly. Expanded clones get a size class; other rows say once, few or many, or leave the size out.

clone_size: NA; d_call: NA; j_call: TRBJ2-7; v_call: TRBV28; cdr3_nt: TGTGCCAGCAGTTTATTAGGCGGTCGGGGGTCCGAGCAGTACTTC; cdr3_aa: CASSLLGGRGSEQYF
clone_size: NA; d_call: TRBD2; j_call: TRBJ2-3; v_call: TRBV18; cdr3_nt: TGTGCCAGCTCTCCCGGGACTAGCGGGATATCGGATACGCAGTATTTT; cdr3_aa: CASSPGTSGISDTQYF
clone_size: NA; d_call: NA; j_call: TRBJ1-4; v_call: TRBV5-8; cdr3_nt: TGTGCCAGCAGCGCACGCTTACCGAATGAAAAACTGTTTTTT; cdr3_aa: CASSARLPNEKLFF
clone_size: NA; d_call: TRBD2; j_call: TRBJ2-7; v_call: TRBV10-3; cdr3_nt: TGTGCCATCAGGGGGACTAGCGGGGTCACCGAGCAGTACTTC; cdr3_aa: CAIRGTSGVTEQYF
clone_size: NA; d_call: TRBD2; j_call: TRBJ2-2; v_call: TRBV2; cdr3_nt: TGTGCCAGCAGACTAGCGGATAACACCGGGGAGCTGTTTTTT; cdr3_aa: CASRLADNTGELFF
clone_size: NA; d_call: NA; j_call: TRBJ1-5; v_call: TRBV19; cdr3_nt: TGTGCCAGTAGTATAGTAAGCCAGCCCCAGCATTTT; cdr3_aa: CASSIVSQPQHF
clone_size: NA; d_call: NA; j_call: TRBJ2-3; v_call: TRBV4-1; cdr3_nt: TGCGCCAGCAGCCAAGATTCGGGGTACACAGATACGCAGTATTTT; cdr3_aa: CASSQDSGYTDTQYF
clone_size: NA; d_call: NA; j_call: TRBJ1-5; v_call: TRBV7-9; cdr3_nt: TGTGCCAGCAGCTTAGCAGGGGTCCCACAGCCCCAGCATTTT; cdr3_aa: CASSLAGVPQPQHF
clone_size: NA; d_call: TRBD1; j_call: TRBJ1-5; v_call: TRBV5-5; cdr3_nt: TGTGCCAGCAGCTCTGACAGGGGTAGGGATAGCAATCAGCCCCAGCATTTT; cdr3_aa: CASSSDRGRDSNQPQHF
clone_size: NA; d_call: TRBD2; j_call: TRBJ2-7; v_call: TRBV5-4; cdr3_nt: TGTGCCAGCAGCTGGGGCCCTGGGACTAGCGGGACCTACGAGCAGTACTTC; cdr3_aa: CASSWGPGTSGTYEQYF
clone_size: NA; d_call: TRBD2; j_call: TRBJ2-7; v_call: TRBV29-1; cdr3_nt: TGCAGCGCACAACTAGCGGCCTTAAGGTACGAGCAGTACTTC; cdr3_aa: CSAQLAALRYEQYF
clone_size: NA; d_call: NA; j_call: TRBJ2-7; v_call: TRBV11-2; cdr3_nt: TGTGCCAGCAGCTCAAGTACCTACGAGCAGTACTTC; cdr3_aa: CASSSSTYEQYF
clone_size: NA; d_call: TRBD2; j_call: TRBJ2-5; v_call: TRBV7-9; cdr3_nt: TGTGCCAGCAGCTCAACTCGGACTAGCGGGATACAAGAGACCCAGTACTTC; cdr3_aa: CASSSTRTSGIQETQYF
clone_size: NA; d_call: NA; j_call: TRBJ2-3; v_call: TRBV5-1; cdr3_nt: TGCGCCAGCAGCTTGGGCGGGAGCACAGATACGCAGTATTTT; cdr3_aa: CASSLGGSTDTQYF
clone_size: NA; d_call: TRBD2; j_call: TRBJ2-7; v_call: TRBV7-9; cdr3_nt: TGTGCCAGCAGCTTTAGCGGGGCCCCCTACGAGCAGTACTTC; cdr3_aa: CASSFSGAPYEQYF
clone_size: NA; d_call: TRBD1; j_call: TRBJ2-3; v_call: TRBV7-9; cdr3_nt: TGTGCCAGCAGCTCACCGGGACAGGGGGCCCTATTAACAGATACGCAGTATTTT; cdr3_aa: CASSSPGQGALLTDTQYF
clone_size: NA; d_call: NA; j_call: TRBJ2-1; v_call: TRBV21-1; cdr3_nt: TGTGCCAGCAGCTTAGCTTCCTACAATGAGCAGTTCTTC; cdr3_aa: CASSLASYNEQFF
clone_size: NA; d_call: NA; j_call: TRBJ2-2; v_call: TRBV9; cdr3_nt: TGTGCCAGCAGCGTAGTTGATGTGGGGGAGCTGTTTTTT; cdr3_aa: CASSVVDVGELFF
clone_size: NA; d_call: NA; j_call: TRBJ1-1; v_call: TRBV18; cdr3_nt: TGTGCCAGCTCACCACTACAGATGATAGCTTTCTTT; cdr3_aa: CASSPLQMIAFF
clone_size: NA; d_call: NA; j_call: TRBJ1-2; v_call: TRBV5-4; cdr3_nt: TGTGCCAGCAGCTTACCCTCGAGGACGCAAAACTATGGCTACACCTTC; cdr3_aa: CASSLPSRTQNYGYTF
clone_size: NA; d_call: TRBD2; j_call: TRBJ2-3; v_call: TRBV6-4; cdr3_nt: TGTGCCAGCAGTGACCCCCCCAGCGGGAGTCACTATTTT; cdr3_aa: CASSDPPSGSHYF
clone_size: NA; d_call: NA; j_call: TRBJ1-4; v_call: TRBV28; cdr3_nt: TGTGCCAGCAGCTCAGAGGAGTTTTCTAATGAAAAACTGTTTTTT; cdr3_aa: CASSSEEFSNEKLFF
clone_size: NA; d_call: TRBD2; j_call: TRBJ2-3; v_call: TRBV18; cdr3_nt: TGTGCCAGCTCACCTTCTAGCGGCACACATACGCAGTATTTT; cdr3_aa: CASSPSSGTHTQYF
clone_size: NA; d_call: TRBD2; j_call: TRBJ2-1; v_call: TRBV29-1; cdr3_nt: TGCAGCGCCACCGGGACTAGCGCTCTCAATGAGCAGTTCTTC; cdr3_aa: CSATGTSALNEQFF
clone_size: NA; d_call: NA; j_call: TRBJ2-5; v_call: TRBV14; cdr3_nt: TGTGCCAGCAGTCGGACACAGGGTACAGAGACCCAGTACTTC; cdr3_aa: CASSRTQGTETQYF
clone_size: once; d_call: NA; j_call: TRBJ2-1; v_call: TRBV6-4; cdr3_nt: TGTGCCAGCTCGGTAGAATCTTACAATGAGCAGTTCTTC; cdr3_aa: CASSVESYNEQFF
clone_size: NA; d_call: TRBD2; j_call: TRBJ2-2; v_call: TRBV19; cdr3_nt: TGTGCCAGTACCTATCGCCCCTGGGCTAGCGGGAGAGTTAACACCGGGGAGCTGTTTTTT; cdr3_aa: CASTYRPWASGRVNTGELFF
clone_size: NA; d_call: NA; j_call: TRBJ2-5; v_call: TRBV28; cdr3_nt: TGTGCCAGCAGTTTAAGTCCGCCGCTCCCGACCGAGACCCAGTACTTC; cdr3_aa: CASSLSPPLPTETQYF
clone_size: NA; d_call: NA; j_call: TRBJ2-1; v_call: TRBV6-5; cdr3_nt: TGTGCCAGCAGTTCAAGCGGCAACTCCTACAATGAGCAGTTCTTC; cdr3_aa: CASSSSGNSYNEQFF
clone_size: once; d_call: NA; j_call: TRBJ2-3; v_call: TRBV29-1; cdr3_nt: TGCAGCGTCCCCCGGTGGGCCACAGATACGCAGTATTTT; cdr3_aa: CSVPRWATDTQYF
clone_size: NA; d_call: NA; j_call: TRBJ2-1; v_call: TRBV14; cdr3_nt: TGTGCCAGCAGCCAAGGGGCGAGTACCCTCAATGAGCAGTTCTTC; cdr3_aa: CASSQGASTLNEQFF
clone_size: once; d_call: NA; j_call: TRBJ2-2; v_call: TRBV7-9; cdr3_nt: TGTGCCAGCAGCCACCCTACTGGACTACCAACCTTCGGAGGCGGGGAGCTGTTTTTT; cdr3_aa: CASSHPTGLPTFGGGELFF
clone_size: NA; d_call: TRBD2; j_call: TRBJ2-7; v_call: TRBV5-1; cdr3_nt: TGCGCCAGCAGCTTTTCTAGCGGGAGTATATACGAGCAGTACTTC; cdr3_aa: CASSFSSGSIYEQYF
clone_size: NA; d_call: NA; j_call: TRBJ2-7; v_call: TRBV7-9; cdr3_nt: TGTGCCAGCAGCTTCCAGTCGGGCGAGCAGTACTTC; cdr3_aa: CASSFQSGEQYF
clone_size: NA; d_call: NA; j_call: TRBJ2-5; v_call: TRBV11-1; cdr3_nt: TGTGCCAGCAGCTTTTCAGAAGAGACCCAGTACTTC; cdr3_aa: CASSFSEETQYF
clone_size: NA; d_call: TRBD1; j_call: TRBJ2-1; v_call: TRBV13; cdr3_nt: TGTGCCAGCAGCCTTAGACAGGGTAGGGATGAGCAGTTCTTC; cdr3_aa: CASSLRQGRDEQFF
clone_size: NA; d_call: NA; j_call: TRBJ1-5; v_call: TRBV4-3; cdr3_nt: TGCGCCAGCAGCCTCTCGAGACAGGGCAATCAGCCCCAGCATTTT; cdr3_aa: CASSLSRQGNQPQHF
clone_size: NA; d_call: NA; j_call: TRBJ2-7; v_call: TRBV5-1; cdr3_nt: TGCGCCAGCAGCTTGGACGGGACGGCCTACGAGCAGTACTTC; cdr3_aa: CASSLDGTAYEQYF
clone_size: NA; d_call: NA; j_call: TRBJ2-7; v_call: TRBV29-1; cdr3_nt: TGCAGCGTGTCAGGGGATCCCTACGAGCAGTACTTC; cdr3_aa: CSVSGDPYEQYF
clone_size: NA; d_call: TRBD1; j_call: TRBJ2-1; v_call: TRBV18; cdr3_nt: TGTGCCAGCTCACCGCCAGGGGGAAGAGTCTACAATGAGCAGTTCTTC; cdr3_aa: CASSPPGGRVYNEQFF
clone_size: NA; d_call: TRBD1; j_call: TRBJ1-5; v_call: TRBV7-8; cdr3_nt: TGTGCCAGCAGCACCTACAGGGGGAGTAGCAATCAGCCCCAGCATTTT; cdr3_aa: CASSTYRGSSNQPQHF
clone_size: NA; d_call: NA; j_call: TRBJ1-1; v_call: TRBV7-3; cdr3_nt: TGTGCCAGCAGCCCCCAAGGCGAAGTAAACACTGAAGCTTTCTTT; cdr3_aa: CASSPQGEVNTEAFF
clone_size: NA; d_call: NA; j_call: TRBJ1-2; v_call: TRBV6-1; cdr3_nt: TGTGCCAGCAGTGAAAATGGACAGAAAGGCTACACCTTC; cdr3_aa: CASSENGQKGYTF